This T cell receptor beta chain was found in a study of CD8 T cells in ankylosing spondylitis. General study findings and limits: The disease-linked clones had a CD8+ phenotype and low blood frequencies. Clones tied to disease were said to be significantly enriched in matched ankylosing spondylitis synovial fluid.

TCRdb fed the 5' RACE reads into MiXCR, producing one record per CDR3 protein. The table includes about 240,000 distinct CDR3 sequences, 9.5% to 12% detected once. This clonotype was seen many times. Antigen: not known. The V and J ends lost 4 bases and 2 bases, in that order; junction bases with no gene match: 2. There are 13 residues in the CDR3. Germline values: CDR1 WSHSY, CDR2 SAAADI. This rearrangement joins TRBV10-2 to TRBJ2-7; 7 nucleotides agree with TRBD2. The specimen sequenced was blood, either unsorted or a sorted T cell fraction (not recorded which). The receptor was derived from a male donor with ankylosing spondylitis or in good health (not recorded which). DNA for the CDR3: TGCGCCAGCAGTGGGCGGGAGCCCTACGAGCAGTACTTC. It yields the protein CASSGREPYEQYF.